In its sample, the clone carrying this T cell receptor beta chain was seen many times. These data are taken from a study of blood T cells in healthy people across ages. The CDR3 runs 13 residues. Trimming removed 3 bases at V and 4 bases at J, with 9 bases between. Sample-barcoded 5' priming and a J-beta primer mix drove a second PCR of about 7 to 12 cycles. Each cDNA was tagged by a template-switch adaptor containing 12 random nucleotides. TCRdb passed the 5' RACE reads through MiXCR, listing each CDR3 protein once. The table includes 750,000 to 850,000 distinct CDR3 sequences, about 25% detected once. These same data were also listed under a study on T cells of mothers and their children. That work contributes: Once extracted, all RNA went into cDNA synthesis at approximately 1.6 ug per 15 ul. Unrelated pairs and related pairs have their TCR recombination output shaped similarly by thymic selection.

The sequencing sample was made of blood. The V gene is TRBV12-3 or TRBV12-4, the J gene TRBJ1-2; a possible D gene is TRBD1 (5 bases). The sequence came from a boy aged 10-17 years in good health. CDR3 bases: TGTGCCAGCAGTTTCCAGGGTAGCTATGGCTACACCTTC. Translating gives CASSFQGSYGYTF.